These T cell receptor beta chains were read from a single sample in a study of T-cell memory formation after mild COVID-19. TCRdb passed the 5' RACE reads through MiXCR, listing each CDR3 protein once. This table holds about 340,000 distinct CDR3 sequences, 20% found once. The sample was PBMCs or a T cell subset sorted from them (not recorded which). The receptors shown here come from a young man who had mild COVID-19 (a few samples of this study predate the infection). Cell type and time point are not known. Each CDR3 is given with its conserved first and last residue. Fields, in order: D gene, V gene, clone size, J gene, CDR3 protein, CDR3 DNA. The D gene is left open where the match is weak. Rows give clone size only sometimes, using once, few, many, or a class for an expanded clone.

D gene: .; V gene: TRBV27; clone size: .; J gene: TRBJ1-1; CDR3 protein: CASLSNAEAFF; CDR3 DNA: TGTGCCAGCCTTTCTAACGCTGAAGCTTTCTTT
D gene: TRBD1; V gene: TRBV30; clone size: .; J gene: TRBJ1-2; CDR3 protein: CAWPKTGNYGYTF; CDR3 DNA: TGTGCCTGGCCTAAGACAGGGAACTATGGCTACACCTTC
D gene: .; V gene: TRBV3-1; clone size: few; J gene: TRBJ2-4; CDR3 protein: CASSQLGGVAKNIQYF; CDR3 DNA: TGTGCCAGCAGCCAATTAGGGGGAGTAGCCAAAAACATTCAGTACTTC
D gene: .; V gene: TRBV7-2; clone size: few; J gene: TRBJ1-5; CDR3 protein: CASSASTAVPQHF; CDR3 DNA: TGTGCCAGCAGCGCCTCGACAGCCGTCCCCCAGCATTTT
D gene: .; V gene: TRBV9; clone size: few; J gene: TRBJ1-2; CDR3 protein: CASSVGAGSGYTF; CDR3 DNA: TGTGCCAGCAGCGTAGGGGCAGGCTCTGGCTACACCTTC
D gene: .; V gene: TRBV7-6; clone size: few; J gene: TRBJ1-5; CDR3 protein: CASSFGGGDQPQHF; CDR3 DNA: TGTGCCAGCAGCTTCGGGGGCGGGGATCAGCCCCAGCATTTT
D gene: .; V gene: TRBV7-2; clone size: few; J gene: TRBJ2-7; CDR3 protein: CASRRAGHGDSYEQYF; CDR3 DNA: TGTGCCAGCAGAAGAGCTGGGCACGGGGACTCCTACGAGCAGTACTTC
D gene: .; V gene: TRBV11-2; clone size: few; J gene: TRBJ2-7; CDR3 protein: CASSWGYQGNF; CDR3 DNA: TGTGCCAGCAGCTGGGGATACCAGGGAAACTTC
D gene: .; V gene: TRBV30; clone size: .; J gene: TRBJ1-5; CDR3 protein: CAWSVMLGSNQPQHF; CDR3 DNA: TGTGCCTGGAGTGTGATGTTGGGTAGCAATCAGCCCCAGCATTTT
D gene: .; V gene: TRBV10-2; clone size: .; J gene: TRBJ2-5; CDR3 protein: CASTPRDGRGGYRKTQYF; CDR3 DNA: TGCGCCAGCACCCCTCGGGACGGCAGAGGAGGGTATAGGAAGACCCAGTACTTC
D gene: .; V gene: TRBV5-4; clone size: few; J gene: TRBJ2-2; CDR3 protein: CASSPYRALNTGELFF; CDR3 DNA: TGTGCCAGCAGCCCCTATAGGGCCCTGAACACCGGGGAGCTGTTTTTT
D gene: TRBD1; V gene: TRBV4-3; clone size: .; J gene: TRBJ2-6; CDR3 protein: CASSQEDRSSGANVLTF; CDR3 DNA: TGCGCCAGCAGCCAGGAGGACAGGAGCTCTGGGGCCAACGTCCTGACTTTC
D gene: TRBD2; V gene: TRBV7-2; clone size: few; J gene: TRBJ2-5; CDR3 protein: CASTEGGTSGGRETQYF; CDR3 DNA: TGTGCCAGCACCGAAGGCGGGACTAGCGGGGGACGCGAGACCCAGTACTTC
D gene: .; V gene: TRBV2; clone size: .; J gene: TRBJ1-1; CDR3 protein: CASSLTGEAFF; CDR3 DNA: TGTGCCAGCAGCCTGACAGGTGAAGCTTTCTTT
D gene: .; V gene: TRBV7-2; clone size: few; J gene: TRBJ1-6; CDR3 protein: CASSSTGPYANSPLHF; CDR3 DNA: TGTGCCAGCAGCTCGACCGGGCCTTACGCTAATTCACCCCTCCACTTT
D gene: TRBD2; V gene: TRBV5-1; clone size: many; J gene: TRBJ2-3; CDR3 protein: CASSPGLGTDTQYF; CDR3 DNA: TGCGCCAGCAGCCCGGGACTAGGAACAGATACGCAGTATTTT
D gene: TRBD1; V gene: TRBV5-6; clone size: few; J gene: TRBJ1-5; CDR3 protein: CASSNRDRNQPQHF; CDR3 DNA: TGTGCCAGCAGCAACCGGGACAGAAATCAGCCCCAGCATTTT
D gene: .; V gene: TRBV4-1; clone size: .; J gene: TRBJ2-7; CDR3 protein: CASSQAEAYEQYF; CDR3 DNA: TGCGCCAGCAGCCAAGCTGAAGCCTACGAGCAGTACTTC
D gene: .; V gene: TRBV5-1; clone size: many; J gene: TRBJ2-3; CDR3 protein: CASSFSNPADTQYF; CDR3 DNA: TGCGCCAGCAGCTTTAGCAATCCGGCAGATACGCAGTATTTT
D gene: TRBD2; V gene: TRBV4-3; clone size: few; J gene: TRBJ2-1; CDR3 protein: CASSQERAGGPVYNEQFF; CDR3 DNA: TGCGCCAGCAGCCAAGAGCGGGCGGGGGGGCCAGTTTACAATGAGCAGTTCTTC
D gene: .; V gene: TRBV4-3; clone size: few; J gene: TRBJ2-3; CDR3 protein: CASSQDPAGSDTQYF; CDR3 DNA: TGCGCCAGCAGCCAAGATCCCGCAGGGTCCGATACGCAGTATTTT
D gene: .; V gene: TRBV12-3/TRBV12-4; clone size: few; J gene: TRBJ2-6; CDR3 protein: CASSLQVSGANVLTF; CDR3 DNA: TGTGCCAGCAGTCTTCAGGTTTCTGGGGCCAACGTCCTGACTTTC
D gene: .; V gene: TRBV19; clone size: .; J gene: TRBJ1-1; CDR3 protein: CASSIGQQNTEAFF; CDR3 DNA: TGTGCCAGTAGTATTGGGCAGCAGAACACTGAAGCTTTCTTT
D gene: .; V gene: TRBV12-3/TRBV12-4; clone size: few; J gene: TRBJ1-2; CDR3 protein: CASDGGAGYGYTF; CDR3 DNA: TGTGCCTCCGATGGGGGGGCGGGTTATGGCTACACCTTC
D gene: TRBD1; V gene: TRBV12-3/TRBV12-4; clone size: .; J gene: TRBJ1-1; CDR3 protein: CASSQGVPDRAFF; CDR3 DNA: TGTGCCAGCAGTCAGGGGGTGCCCGACCGAGCTTTCTTT
D gene: TRBD2; V gene: TRBV12-3/TRBV12-4; clone size: .; J gene: TRBJ2-3; CDR3 protein: CASSLGLAGGGGDTQYF; CDR3 DNA: TGTGCCAGCAGTTTAGGTCTAGCGGGGGGCGGTGGAGATACGCAGTATTTT
D gene: .; V gene: TRBV20-1; clone size: .; J gene: TRBJ1-1; CDR3 protein: CSARGAGGTEAFF; CDR3 DNA: TGCAGCGCTCGGGGGGCAGGTGGCACTGAAGCTTTCTTT
D gene: .; V gene: TRBV10-3; clone size: .; J gene: TRBJ2-3; CDR3 protein: CAISETSVDTQYF; CDR3 DNA: TGTGCCATCAGTGAGACTAGTGTCGATACGCAGTATTTT
D gene: .; V gene: TRBV3-1; clone size: few; J gene: TRBJ1-1; CDR3 protein: CASSPRQFMNTEAFF; CDR3 DNA: TGTGCCAGCAGCCCCAGACAATTCATGAACACTGAAGCTTTCTTT
D gene: .; V gene: TRBV12-3/TRBV12-4; clone size: many; J gene: TRBJ2-1; CDR3 protein: CASSLGGYNEQFF; CDR3 DNA: TGTGCTAGCAGCTTAGGAGGGTACAATGAGCAGTTCTTC
D gene: TRBD1; V gene: TRBV6-5; clone size: .; J gene: TRBJ1-5; CDR3 protein: CASSSGTDSNQPQHF; CDR3 DNA: TGTGCCAGCAGTTCCGGGACAGATAGCAATCAGCCCCAGCATTTT
D gene: TRBD1; V gene: TRBV15; clone size: .; J gene: TRBJ2-5; CDR3 protein: CATSKGAEETQYF; CDR3 DNA: TGTGCCACCAGCAAGGGGGCAGAAGAGACCCAGTACTTC
D gene: TRBD2; V gene: TRBV7-2; clone size: .; J gene: TRBJ2-5; CDR3 protein: CASSSSGGLGETQYF; CDR3 DNA: TGTGCCAGCAGCTCCAGCGGGGGGCTGGGAGAGACCCAGTACTTC
D gene: TRBD1; V gene: TRBV7-2; clone size: many; J gene: TRBJ1-2; CDR3 protein: CASSTGQGGLGYTF; CDR3 DNA: TGTGCCAGCAGCACCGGACAGGGAGGGTTAGGCTACACCTTC
D gene: .; V gene: TRBV7-2; clone size: few; J gene: TRBJ2-6; CDR3 protein: CASTPGSTNVLTF; CDR3 DNA: TGTGCCAGCACCCCAGGTTCGACCAACGTCCTGACTTTC
D gene: .; V gene: TRBV20-1; clone size: few; J gene: TRBJ2-5; CDR3 protein: CSARDRRGGETQYF; CDR3 DNA: TGCAGTGCTCGGGATCGGCGGGGCGGGGAGACCCAGTACTTC
D gene: .; V gene: TRBV7-2; clone size: few; J gene: TRBJ1-1; CDR3 protein: CASSLGGTNEAFF; CDR3 DNA: TGTGCCAGCAGCTTAGGAGGTACAAATGAAGCTTTCTTT
D gene: .; V gene: TRBV9; clone size: few; J gene: TRBJ2-5; CDR3 protein: CASSDLGENSQETQYF; CDR3 DNA: TGTGCCAGCAGCGACTTAGGTGAAAACAGTCAAGAGACCCAGTACTTC
D gene: .; V gene: TRBV15; clone size: few; J gene: TRBJ1-5; CDR3 protein: CATSRDPGRDNQPQHF; CDR3 DNA: TGTGCCACCAGCAGAGATCCGGGACGGGACAATCAGCCCCAGCATTTT
D gene: .; V gene: TRBV30; clone size: few; J gene: TRBJ1-1; CDR3 protein: CAWDLGAANTEAFF; CDR3 DNA: TGTGCCTGGGATCTGGGGGCAGCCAACACTGAAGCTTTCTTT
D gene: .; V gene: TRBV7-9; clone size: .; J gene: TRBJ2-1; CDR3 protein: CASSPRQDNEQFF; CDR3 DNA: TGTGCCAGCAGCCCCCGACAGGACAATGAGCAGTTCTTC
D gene: .; V gene: TRBV5-1; clone size: few; J gene: TRBJ2-1; CDR3 protein: CASSLVRSELGNEQFF; CDR3 DNA: TGCGCCAGCAGCTTGGTGCGGTCTGAGCTTGGTAATGAGCAGTTCTTC
D gene: .; V gene: TRBV5-1; clone size: few; J gene: TRBJ2-1; CDR3 protein: CASRVQSSYNEQFF; CDR3 DNA: TGCGCCAGCAGGGTCCAGAGCTCCTACAATGAGCAGTTCTTC
D gene: TRBD1; V gene: TRBV10-3; clone size: few; J gene: TRBJ1-1; CDR3 protein: CAISHQGQSNTEAFF; CDR3 DNA: TGTGCCATCAGCCACCAGGGACAGTCGAACACTGAAGCTTTCTTT
D gene: .; V gene: TRBV5-1; clone size: few; J gene: TRBJ2-1; CDR3 protein: CASSLLAANEQFF; CDR3 DNA: TGCGCCAGCAGCCTTTTAGCGGCCAATGAGCAGTTCTTC
D gene: .; V gene: TRBV3-1; clone size: few; J gene: TRBJ2-1; CDR3 protein: CASSQPGEVNEQFF; CDR3 DNA: TGTGCCAGCAGCCAACCCGGGGAGGTCAATGAGCAGTTCTTC
D gene: .; V gene: TRBV20-1; clone size: .; J gene: TRBJ1-2; CDR3 protein: CSATRGTYGYTF; CDR3 DNA: TGCAGTGCGACCCGGGGGACGTATGGCTACACCTTC
D gene: TRBD1; V gene: TRBV7-9; clone size: .; J gene: TRBJ2-4; CDR3 protein: CASSSRTGADIQYF; CDR3 DNA: TGTGCCAGCAGCTCCCGGACAGGGGCGGACATTCAGTACTTC